Listed below are T cell receptor beta chains from one sample, sequenced in a study of T cell repertoires in cytomegalovirus infection. These receptors' antigens are unknown. Each CDR3 protein is one row after TCRdb ran MiXCR on the reads. The repertoire consists of about a million distinct CDR3 sequences, with 31% occurring once and the leading ten covering over 13%. This material consisted of cultured CD8+ T cells from PBMCs, taken from culture after CMV antigen stimulation. All receptors come from a human donor in good health (CMV status not recorded). Some clones in this sample may be carry-over from other donors' samples. CDR3s include the opening cysteine and the closing phenylalanine or tryptophan. D genes are given only for firm matches. The size field is filled for only some rows; it gives once, few, many or a size class.

j_call: TRBJ2-7; v_call: TRBV11-2; clone_size: -; d_call: TRBD2; cdr3_nt: TGTGCCAGCAGCCTCCGGACTAGCGGGGGTGGTTGGGAGCAGTACTTC; cdr3_aa: CASSLRTSGGGWEQYF
j_call: TRBJ2-2; v_call: TRBV7-8; clone_size: -; d_call: TRBD1; cdr3_nt: TGTGCCAGCAGCCTCCGGGACAGCAACACCGGGGAGCTGTTTTTT; cdr3_aa: CASSLRDSNTGELFF
j_call: TRBJ2-7; v_call: TRBV29-1; clone_size: -; d_call: TRBD1; cdr3_nt: TGCAGCGTGAGGACAGGGGCGTCCTACGAGCAGTACTTC; cdr3_aa: CSVRTGASYEQYF
j_call: TRBJ2-3; v_call: TRBV7-9; clone_size: -; d_call: -; cdr3_nt: TGTGCCACCAGACTACGGGGGACAGGCACAGATACGCAGTATTTT; cdr3_aa: CATRLRGTGTDTQYF
j_call: TRBJ2-3; v_call: TRBV11-3; clone_size: -; d_call: TRBD1; cdr3_nt: TGTGCCAGCAGCTCTAGGGACAGGGGCTCCACAGATACGCAGTATTTT; cdr3_aa: CASSSRDRGSTDTQYF
j_call: TRBJ2-3; v_call: TRBV11-2; clone_size: few; d_call: -; cdr3_nt: TGTGCCAGCAGCTTTAAACTGTGGGGATATACAGATACGCAGTATTTT; cdr3_aa: CASSFKLWGYTDTQYF
j_call: TRBJ2-3; v_call: TRBV4-1; clone_size: -; d_call: -; cdr3_nt: TGCGCCAGCAGCCGGTACCAGGGGAATACGCAGTATTTT; cdr3_aa: CASSRYQGNTQYF
j_call: TRBJ2-1; v_call: TRBV4-3; clone_size: once; d_call: -; cdr3_nt: TGCGCCAGCAGCCAGTCCTCTATACAGATAAGAGACAATGAGCAGTTCTTC; cdr3_aa: CASSQSSIQIRDNEQFF
j_call: TRBJ2-1; v_call: TRBV12-3/TRBV12-4; clone_size: -; d_call: -; cdr3_nt: TGTGCCAGCAGTTTATTGGGGGTACAACAGGGAGACAATGAGCAGTTCTTC; cdr3_aa: CASSLLGVQQGDNEQFF
j_call: TRBJ2-5; v_call: TRBV6-1; clone_size: few; d_call: -; cdr3_nt: TGTGCCACCAGCGGAGGAAAAGAGACCCAGTACTTC; cdr3_aa: CATSGGKETQYF
j_call: TRBJ2-3; v_call: TRBV7-9; clone_size: -; d_call: -; cdr3_nt: TGTGCCAGCAGCTTAGTACAGGGCCCGGGAGATACGCAGTATTTT; cdr3_aa: CASSLVQGPGDTQYF
j_call: TRBJ1-1; v_call: TRBV2; clone_size: -; d_call: -; cdr3_nt: TGTGCCAGCAGGTACAGGTACACTGAAGCTTTCTTT; cdr3_aa: CASRYRYTEAFF
j_call: TRBJ1-4; v_call: TRBV4-1; clone_size: few; d_call: TRBD1; cdr3_nt: TGCGCCAGCAGCCAAAAAACAGGGGCAACTAATGAAAAACTGTTTTTT; cdr3_aa: CASSQKTGATNEKLFF
j_call: TRBJ1-5; v_call: TRBV28; clone_size: few; d_call: -; cdr3_nt: TGTGCCAGCAGTTTATTGGGTGAGGGTCGCAATCAGCCCCAGCATTTT; cdr3_aa: CASSLLGEGRNQPQHF
j_call: TRBJ1-5; v_call: TRBV4-1; clone_size: -; d_call: TRBD1; cdr3_nt: TGCGCCAGCAGCCGGGAGGACAGGACTAATCAGCCCCAGCATTTT; cdr3_aa: CASSREDRTNQPQHF
j_call: TRBJ2-1; v_call: TRBV7-2; clone_size: -; d_call: TRBD2; cdr3_nt: TGTGCCAGCAGCTTAAACGAAGCGGGGAGCTCCTACAATGAGCAGTTCTTC; cdr3_aa: CASSLNEAGSSYNEQFF
j_call: TRBJ2-2; v_call: TRBV3-1; clone_size: -; d_call: TRBD2; cdr3_nt: TGTGCCAGCAGCCAACGAATTGAGTGGAGCGGGGGAGCGAACACCGGGGAGCTGTTTTTT; cdr3_aa: CASSQRIEWSGGANTGELFF
j_call: TRBJ2-5; v_call: TRBV15; clone_size: -; d_call: -; cdr3_nt: TGTGCCACCAGCAGAGATGGAAGGTACCGCGGCTCGAAAACCCAGTACTTC; cdr3_aa: CATSRDGRYRGSKTQYF
j_call: TRBJ2-7; v_call: TRBV12-5; clone_size: -; d_call: TRBD1; cdr3_nt: TGTGCTAGTGTTTTCTCGACAGGGGTTTTTTCCTACGAGCAGTACTTC; cdr3_aa: CASVFSTGVFSYEQYF
j_call: TRBJ2-3; v_call: TRBV9; clone_size: -; d_call: TRBD2; cdr3_nt: TGTGCCAGCAGCGTAGCTGGGGGGGGAAGCACAGATACGCAGTATTTT; cdr3_aa: CASSVAGGGSTDTQYF
j_call: TRBJ2-5; v_call: TRBV27; clone_size: -; d_call: -; cdr3_nt: TGTGCCAGCAGTTTATGGGGGACCCCGCAAGAGACCCAGTACTTC; cdr3_aa: CASSLWGTPQETQYF
j_call: TRBJ2-1; v_call: TRBV18; clone_size: -; d_call: -; cdr3_nt: TGTGCCAGCTCACCACGGGGTATGGGGCAGTTCTTC; cdr3_aa: CASSPRGMGQFF
j_call: TRBJ2-7; v_call: TRBV19; clone_size: few; d_call: TRBD1; cdr3_nt: TGTGCCAGTAGTGAGGCCGGGACAGGGTCCTACGAGCAGTACTTC; cdr3_aa: CASSEAGTGSYEQYF
j_call: TRBJ1-1; v_call: TRBV4-1; clone_size: -; d_call: TRBD1; cdr3_nt: TGCGCCAGCAGCCAATATAGTACAGGGGTGAACACTGAAGCTTTCTTT; cdr3_aa: CASSQYSTGVNTEAFF
j_call: TRBJ1-1; v_call: TRBV12-3/TRBV12-4; clone_size: many; d_call: TRBD1; cdr3_nt: TGTGCCAGCAGTTTCCCAGGGGGGGAGAACACTGAAGCTTTCTTT; cdr3_aa: CASSFPGGENTEAFF
j_call: TRBJ2-1; v_call: TRBV6-6; clone_size: few; d_call: -; cdr3_nt: TGTGCCAGCAGTTACTCGGGGGACTCTCACAATGAGCAGTTCTTC; cdr3_aa: CASSYSGDSHNEQFF
j_call: TRBJ2-1; v_call: TRBV5-5; clone_size: -; d_call: TRBD2; cdr3_nt: TGTGCCAGCAGCAGACTAGCGGGTGAGCAGTTCTTC; cdr3_aa: CASSRLAGEQFF
j_call: TRBJ1-6; v_call: TRBV25-1; clone_size: few; d_call: -; cdr3_nt: TGTGCCAGCAAAGGACGGAGGGTCCACTTT; cdr3_aa: CASKGRRVHF
j_call: TRBJ2-1; v_call: TRBV6-1; clone_size: -; d_call: TRBD2; cdr3_nt: TGTGCCAGCACAGCGGGGGGCCTCTTAGGGGGTTCCTACAATGAGCAGTTCTTC; cdr3_aa: CASTAGGLLGGSYNEQFF
j_call: TRBJ2-1; v_call: TRBV20-1; clone_size: -; d_call: TRBD2; cdr3_nt: TGCAGTGCTAGAGCCGTCGGCGGGCTAGCGGGGGCCGCCTGGGGAAATGAGCAGTTCTTC; cdr3_aa: CSARAVGGLAGAAWGNEQFF
j_call: TRBJ2-5; v_call: TRBV15; clone_size: -; d_call: TRBD1; cdr3_nt: TGTGCCGCAGCATTCGACAGGGGAAGGGAGACCCAGTACTTC; cdr3_aa: CAAAFDRGRETQYF
j_call: TRBJ2-5; v_call: TRBV12-3/TRBV12-4; clone_size: few; d_call: -; cdr3_nt: TGTGCCAGCGGGAACAAACCCCAAGAGACCCAGTACTTC; cdr3_aa: CASGNKPQETQYF
j_call: TRBJ2-1; v_call: TRBV12-3/TRBV12-4; clone_size: few; d_call: -; cdr3_nt: TGTGCCAGCAGTTTGGTGACCGCATTTCTTAATGAGCAGTTCTTC; cdr3_aa: CASSLVTAFLNEQFF
j_call: TRBJ1-2; v_call: TRBV7-9; clone_size: -; d_call: -; cdr3_nt: TGTGCCAGCAGCGGGCGGGTGGAGGACGGCTACACCTTC; cdr3_aa: CASSGRVEDGYTF
j_call: TRBJ1-1; v_call: TRBV7-9; clone_size: -; d_call: -; cdr3_nt: TGTGCCAGCAGCTTAACGGGGTATATGAACACTGAAGCTTTCTTT; cdr3_aa: CASSLTGYMNTEAFF
j_call: TRBJ2-3; v_call: TRBV5-1; clone_size: -; d_call: TRBD1; cdr3_nt: TGCGCCAGCAGCTTGATGGACAGGGGTGCAGATACGCAGTATTTT; cdr3_aa: CASSLMDRGADTQYF
j_call: TRBJ2-5; v_call: TRBV7-2; clone_size: many; d_call: TRBD1; cdr3_nt: TGTGCCAGCAGCAGCAGGGGGCGTTCGGAAGAGACCCAGTACTTC; cdr3_aa: CASSSRGRSEETQYF
j_call: TRBJ1-2; v_call: TRBV2; clone_size: -; d_call: TRBD1; cdr3_nt: TGTGCCAGCAGTGCAGGGGGTGGCTACACCTTC; cdr3_aa: CASSAGGGYTF
j_call: TRBJ2-5; v_call: TRBV7-6; clone_size: -; d_call: -; cdr3_nt: TGTGCCAGCAGTGTAGAGGCCAGAAGCACCGAGACCCAGTACTTC; cdr3_aa: CASSVEARSTETQYF
j_call: TRBJ2-5; v_call: TRBV3-1; clone_size: few; d_call: -; cdr3_nt: TGTGCCAGCAGCCAAGAGTCCCTTTTTGCAGGGTGGCAAGAGACCCAGTACTTC; cdr3_aa: CASSQESLFAGWQETQYF
j_call: TRBJ2-7; v_call: TRBV6-5; clone_size: many; d_call: -; cdr3_nt: TGTGCCAGCAGTAGGGACGGACCCTACGAGCAGTACTTC; cdr3_aa: CASSRDGPYEQYF
j_call: TRBJ2-1; v_call: TRBV7-9; clone_size: once; d_call: TRBD2; cdr3_nt: TGTGCCAGCAGCTTAGAAGTAAGGACTAGCTCCTACAATGAGCAGTTCTTC; cdr3_aa: CASSLEVRTSSYNEQFF
j_call: TRBJ2-1; v_call: TRBV6-1; clone_size: few; d_call: -; cdr3_nt: TGTGCCAGCACCCCCACTGGGAGCAATGAGCAGTTCTTC; cdr3_aa: CASTPTGSNEQFF
j_call: TRBJ2-7; v_call: TRBV29-1; clone_size: -; d_call: -; cdr3_nt: TGCAGCGTTGGGGGGCTGGGGACCTACGAGCAGTACTTC; cdr3_aa: CSVGGLGTYEQYF
j_call: TRBJ2-1; v_call: TRBV7-8; clone_size: few; d_call: TRBD2; cdr3_nt: TGTGCCAGCAGCTTTGGGGGGGTCCCCTACAATGAGCAGTTCTTC; cdr3_aa: CASSFGGVPYNEQFF
j_call: TRBJ2-7; v_call: TRBV7-9; clone_size: many; d_call: -; cdr3_nt: TGTGCCAGCAGCCTCGGGGTAGGCGAGCAGTACTTC; cdr3_aa: CASSLGVGEQYF
j_call: TRBJ2-5; v_call: TRBV28; clone_size: few; d_call: TRBD2; cdr3_nt: TGTGCCAGCAGTTTCTTAGCGGGGGGAGAGACCCAGTACTTC; cdr3_aa: CASSFLAGGETQYF
j_call: TRBJ2-1; v_call: TRBV7-3; clone_size: -; d_call: -; cdr3_nt: TGTGCCAGCAGCTTAAGGGGCGACTTCCCGGTGGCAGGCGACAATGAGCAGTTCTTC; cdr3_aa: CASSLRGDFPVAGDNEQFF
j_call: TRBJ2-1; v_call: TRBV29-1; clone_size: few; d_call: -; cdr3_nt: TGCAGCCTTAAGGAGGGGACGGTATCCTACAATGAGCAGTTCTTC; cdr3_aa: CSLKEGTVSYNEQFF
j_call: TRBJ1-4; v_call: TRBV19; clone_size: -; d_call: TRBD1; cdr3_nt: TGTGCCAGTAGTGCCGCCGGGACAGAGTTTTTT; cdr3_aa: CASSAAGTEFF
j_call: TRBJ2-1; v_call: TRBV29-1; clone_size: few; d_call: -; cdr3_nt: TGCAGCGCCCCGGGGCAGGGAATTTACAATGAGCAGTTCTTC; cdr3_aa: CSAPGQGIYNEQFF
j_call: TRBJ2-7; v_call: TRBV4-1; clone_size: -; d_call: -; cdr3_nt: TGCGCCAGCAGCCATTACGGGGCTGGGTACGAGCAGTACTTC; cdr3_aa: CASSHYGAGYEQYF
j_call: TRBJ1-1; v_call: TRBV7-3; clone_size: few; d_call: -; cdr3_nt: TGTGCCAGCAGCTTAAAGGGGCGGGGCGCGAACACTGAAGCTTTCTTT; cdr3_aa: CASSLKGRGANTEAFF
j_call: TRBJ2-2; v_call: TRBV19; clone_size: -; d_call: -; cdr3_nt: TGTGCCAGTGGGGCCGGGGCCGGGGAGCTGTTTTTT; cdr3_aa: CASGAGAGELFF